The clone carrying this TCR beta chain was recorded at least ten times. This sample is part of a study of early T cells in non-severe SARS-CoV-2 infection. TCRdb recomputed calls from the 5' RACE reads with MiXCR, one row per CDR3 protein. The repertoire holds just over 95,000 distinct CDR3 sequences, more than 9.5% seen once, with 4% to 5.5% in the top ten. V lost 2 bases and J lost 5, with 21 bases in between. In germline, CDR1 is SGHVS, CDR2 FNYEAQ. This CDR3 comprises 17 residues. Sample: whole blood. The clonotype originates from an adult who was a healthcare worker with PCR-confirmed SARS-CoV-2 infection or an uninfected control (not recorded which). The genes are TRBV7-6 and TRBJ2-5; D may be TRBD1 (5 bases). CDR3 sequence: CASSLTSSVGAGETQYF. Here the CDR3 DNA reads TGTGCCAGCAGCTTAACCAGCAGTGTCGGAGCAGGGGAGACCCAGTACTTC.